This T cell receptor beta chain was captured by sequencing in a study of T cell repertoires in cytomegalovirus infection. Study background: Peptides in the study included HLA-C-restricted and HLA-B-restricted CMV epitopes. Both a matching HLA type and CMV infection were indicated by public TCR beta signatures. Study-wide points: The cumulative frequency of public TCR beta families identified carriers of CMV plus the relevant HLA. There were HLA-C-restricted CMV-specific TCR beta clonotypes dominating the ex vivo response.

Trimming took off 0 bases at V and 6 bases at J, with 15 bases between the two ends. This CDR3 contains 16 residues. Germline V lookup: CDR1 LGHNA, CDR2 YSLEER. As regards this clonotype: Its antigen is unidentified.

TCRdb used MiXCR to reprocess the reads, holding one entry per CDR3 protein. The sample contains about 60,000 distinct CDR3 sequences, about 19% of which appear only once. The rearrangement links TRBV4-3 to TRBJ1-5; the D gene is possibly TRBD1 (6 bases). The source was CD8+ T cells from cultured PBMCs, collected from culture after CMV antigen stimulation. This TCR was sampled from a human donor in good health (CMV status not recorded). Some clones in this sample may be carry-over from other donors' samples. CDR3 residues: CASSQDRRTESQPQHF. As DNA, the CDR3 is TGCGCCAGCAGCCAAGACCGGAGGACAGAAAGTCAGCCCCAGCATTTT.